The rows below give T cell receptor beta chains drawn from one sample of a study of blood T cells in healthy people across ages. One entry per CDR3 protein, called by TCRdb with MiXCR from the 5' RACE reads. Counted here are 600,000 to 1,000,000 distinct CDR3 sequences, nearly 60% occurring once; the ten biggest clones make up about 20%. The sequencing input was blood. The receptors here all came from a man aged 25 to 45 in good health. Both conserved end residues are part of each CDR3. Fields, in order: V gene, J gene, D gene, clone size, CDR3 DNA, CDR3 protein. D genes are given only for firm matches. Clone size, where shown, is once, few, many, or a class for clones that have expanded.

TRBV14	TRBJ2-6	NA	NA	TGTGCCAGCAGCCTCCATCATGGCTCTGGGGCCAACGTCCTGACTTTC	CASSLHHGSGANVLTF
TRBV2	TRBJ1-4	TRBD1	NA	TGTGCCAGCTCGAGGGGACAGCCTAATGAAAAACTGTTTTTT	CASSRGQPNEKLFF
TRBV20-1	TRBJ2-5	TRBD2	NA	TGCAGGGCTATTATAGCGGGGGCCCAAGAGACCCAGTACTTC	CRAIIAGAQETQYF
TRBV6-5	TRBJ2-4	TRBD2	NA	TGTGCCAGCAGCCGGGGGGAAGCAGGTGAGCAGTACTTC	CASSRGEAGEQYF
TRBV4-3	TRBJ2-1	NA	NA	TGCGCCAGCAGCCAAGGCGGGAACTCCTACAATGAGCAGTTCTTC	CASSQGGNSYNEQFF
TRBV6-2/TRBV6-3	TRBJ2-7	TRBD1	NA	TGTGCCAGCAGTTACTCCGGACAGGTCTACGAGCAGTACTTC	CASSYSGQVYEQYF
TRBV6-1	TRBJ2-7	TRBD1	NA	TGTGCCAGCAGTTATACCGGGACAGGGGGCTACGAGCAGTACTTC	CASSYTGTGGYEQYF
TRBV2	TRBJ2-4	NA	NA	TGTGCCAGCATCGGGTTACAGACACTAGCCAAAAACATTCAGTACTTC	CASIGLQTLAKNIQYF
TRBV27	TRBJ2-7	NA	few	TGTGCCAGCAGTCCCCACCTCAGCTCCTACGAGCAGTACTTC	CASSPHLSSYEQYF
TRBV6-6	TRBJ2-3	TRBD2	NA	TGTGCCAGCAGTTACTCGAAGCGGGGGGCCGCGACAGATACGCAGTATTTT	CASSYSKRGAATDTQYF